This entry features one T cell receptor (beta chain) sequence. Antigen: not known. The V gene's germline CDR1 is MNHNS and CDR2 SASEGT. Trimming pared 8 bases from V and 0 bases from J, leaving 12 bases between. This CDR3 is built from 14 residues. Donors, without exception, were Caucasian adults residing in Nashville, Tennessee. This specimen belongs to a study of shared clonotypes between healthy human individuals. Study-wide results and caveats: The four-donor shared clonotypes exceeded non-shared clonotypes in generation probability, with non-shared ones scoring lower. Naive subsets usually exceeded memory subsets in estimated richness.

Per the original methods: Junction-only sequences without quality scores were provided by ImmunoSEQ, so filtering was different. Profiling relied on immunoSEQ multiplex PCR, and the TCRdb table lists in-frame clones only, not all of them. V, J and clone size are taken as reported in that table, and D and trimming were inferred from the DNA itself. The repertoire holds roughly 1,500,000 clones, with roughly 98.5% as singletons. This rearrangement joins TRBV6-1 to TRBJ2-3; possibly TRBD1 for D (5 bases). The sequence came from a man aged 25 to 40 in good health. Material for sequencing was naive CD4+ T cells sorted from blood. The subset was: CD45RA+ positively selected. The CDR3 coding sequence is TGTGCCAGCTGGGGCGTATCTAGCACAGATACGCAGTATTTT. It is translated as CASWGVSSTDTQYF.